This T cell receptor beta chain was obtained from a study of T cell repertoires in cytomegalovirus infection. The study's findings and limits: Individuals carrying CMV plus the relevant HLA were identified by cumulative frequency of public TCR beta families. The ex vivo response was dominated by HLA-C-restricted CMV-specific TCR beta clonotypes.

This CDR3 is built from 15 residues. The V gene lost 3 bases and the J gene lost 0 bases, with 13 bases spanning the gap. Germline V lookup: CDR1 DFQATT, CDR2 SNEGSKA (reference sequence). Turning to this clonotype: Its target is not known.

TCRdb redid the calling of the reads with MiXCR, one entry per CDR3 protein. Found here are 680,000 or so distinct CDR3 sequences, roughly 30% of them singletons; the top ten hold roughly 20%. The clonotype originates from a human donor in good health (CMV status not recorded). Some clones in this sample may be carry-over from other donors' samples. The material sequenced was cultured PBMCs, taken from culture after CMV antigen stimulation. The chain has TRBV20-1 and TRBJ2-3; weak D call: TRBD2 (5 bases). The CDR3 loop is CSASPLEGSTDTQYF. The CDR3 DNA reads TGCAGTGCTAGCCCCCTCGAGGGCAGCACAGATACGCAGTATTTT.